Following are 20 T cell receptor beta chains from one sample sequenced in a study of shared clonotypes between healthy human individuals. TCRdb's table, derived via immunoSEQ multiplex PCR, lists solely in-frame clones and lacks some. The table lists about 1.1 million clones, approximately 80% of them singletons. The sequencing input was memory CD4+ T cells from PBMCs. The subset denotes: CD45RA-negative fraction. The receptors shown here come from a man aged 18 to 30 in good health. Some clones in this sample may be carry-over from other donors' samples.

As for this clone: This CDR3 is also generated by other DNA sequences in the sample. The V call is TRBV5-1, the J call TRBJ1-2; tentatively, D is TRBD1 (6 bases). The CDR3 covers 13 residues. Germline V CDR1 and CDR2: SGHRS, YFSETQ. Between the trimmed V and J ends, which lost 2 bases and 5 bases, there was a span of 10 bases. In nucleotides, the CDR3 is TGCGCCAGCAGCTTAGGACAGCGTTATGGCTACACCTTC. Encoded protein: CASSLGQRYGYTF. The variable domain in full, completed from reference TRBV5-1 and TRBJ1-2, reads KAGVTQTPRYLIKTRGQQVTLSCSPISGHRSVSWYQQTPGQGLQFLFEYFSETQRNKGNFPGRFSGRQFSNSRSEMNVSTLELGDSALYLCASSLGQRYGYTFGSGTRLTVV.

The chain carries TRBV6-6 and TRBJ2-7; 10 bases fit TRBD1. Per germline, CDR1 MNHNY and CDR2 SVGAGI (reference sequence). The J segment lost 2 bases and the V segment lost 0 bases, leaving 1 base of the junction unmatched. The CDR3 consists of 15 residues. The CDR3 loop reads CASSYSTGGTYEQYF. Here the CDR3 DNA reads TGTGCCAGCAGTTACTCGACAGGGGGCACCTACGAGCAGTACTTC.

This clone was observed a handful of times. The J gene is TRBJ1-4, the V gene TRBV29-1, with D perhaps matching TRBD1 (6 bases). The length of the CDR3 is 16 residues. V was clipped by 5 bases and J by 7 bases, with 23 bases between them. Germline assignment: CDR1 SQVTM and CDR2 ANQGSEA. The CDR3 sequence: CSVKIVGARAFEKLFF. The CDR3 DNA reads as TGCAGCGTTAAGATCGTGGGGGCGCGAGCCTTTGAAAAACTGTTTTTT.

The chain employs TRBV28 and TRBJ1-5; D call uncertain. Germline CDR1 MDHEN, CDR2 SYDVKM. This CDR3 is built from 15 residues. Trimming cost V 4 bases and J 3 bases, with 13 bases left between them. This chain's CDR3 is CASSSREDPNQPQHF. The CDR3, as DNA: TGTGCCAGCAGTTCACGGGAGGATCCCAATCAGCCCCAGCATTTT. Looking up the rest from reference TRBV28 and TRBJ1-5 gives the full variable domain: DVKVTQSSRYLVKRTGEKVFLECVQDMDHENMFWYRQDPGLGLRLIYFSYDVKMKEKGDIPEGYSVSREKKERFSLILESASTNQTSMYLCASSSREDPNQPQHFGDGTRLSIL.

This clone was recorded a few times. The V call is TRBV5-1, the J call TRBJ1-5; maybe TRBD1 (6 bases). The CDR3 runs to 15 residues. V was shortened by 5 bases and J by 4 bases, with 16 bases between the two germline ends. Germline lookup yields CDR1 SGHRS and CDR2 YFSETQ. CDR3 nucleotides: TGCGCCAGCAGTGAAGCGGCAGGGGTAAATCAGCCCCAGCATTTT. This translates into CASSEAAGVNQPQHF.

The CDR3 DNA is TGCAGCCCGTGGAAGCTAGCCAAAAACATTCAGTACTTC. This sequence encodes CSPWKLAKNIQYF. This chain uses TRBV29-1 with TRBJ2-4; D ambiguous. The CDR3 is 13 residues long. The V gene lost 8 bases and the J gene lost 0 bases, with 11 bases spanning the gap. From germline, CDR1 is SQVTM and CDR2 ANQGSEA.

The chain combines TRBV19 with TRBJ1-4; perhaps TRBD1 as D (6 bases). The CDR3 has 15 amino acids. CDR1 LNHDA and CDR2 SQIVND come from the germline V gene (reference sequence). Trimming stripped 5 bases from V and 4 bases from J, with 14 bases between. Written as DNA, the CDR3 is TGTGCCAGTAGTCCGTTCAGGGGTGTTAATGAAAAACTGTTTTTT. Its translation is CASSPFRGVNEKLFF.

In this sample, this clone turned up once. The CDR3, as DNA: TGTGCCAGCAGCTTAGCACCTACAGATACCTACGAGCAGTACTTC. This translates into CASSLAPTDTYEQYF. The chain has TRBV11-2 and TRBJ2-7; D is undetermined. The CDR3 is made up of 15 amino acids. V lost 1 base and J lost 2, with 12 bases in between. Germline V gene data show CDR1 as SGHAT and CDR2 as FQNNGV.

The genes are TRBV5-1 and TRBJ2-7, with TRBD1 identical over 9 bases. Germline CDR1 and CDR2: SGHRS and YFSETQ. CDR3 length: 15 amino acids. The ends lost 0 bases at V and 3 bases at J; junction bases unmatched: 4. This chain's CDR3 is CASSLVPGQGYEQYF. In DNA form, the CDR3 reads TGCGCCAGCAGCTTGGTCCCGGGACAGGGCTACGAGCAGTACTTC.

The rearrangement joins TRBV28 to TRBJ1-2, with 7 bases identical to TRBD1. Looked up from germline, CDR1 is MDHEN and CDR2 is SYDVKM. CDR3 size: 14 residues. The trim removed 6 bases at V and 4 bases at J, leaving 8 bases unmatched. The CDR3 coding sequence is TGTGCCAGCAGAAAAACAGGGGATGGCTATGGCTACACCTTC. Protein: CASRKTGDGYGYTF.

This clone was seen a handful of times. The chain uses TRBV4-1 and TRBJ1-1; 10 bases agree with TRBD1. V lost 4 bases, J lost 3 bases, and 11 bases stayed unmatched. Looked up from germline, CDR1 is MGHRA and CDR2 is YSYEKL. The CDR3 loop spans 17 amino acids. CDR3 in amino acids: CASSRGQGGAWDTEAFF. DNA for the CDR3: TGCGCCAGCAGCCGAGGACAGGGGGGAGCTTGGGACACTGAAGCTTTCTTT.

The rearrangement joins TRBV15 to TRBJ2-3, with D possibly TRBD1 on 6 matching bases. Germline CDR1 reads LNHNV; CDR2 reads YYDKDF (reference sequence). This CDR3 has 15 residues. Trimming shortened V by 4 bases and J by 1 base, and 12 bases separated the two germline ends. The CDR3 DNA reads as TGTGCCACCAGCATCCGGGACACTCGCACAGATACGCAGTATTTT. It yields the protein CATSIRDTRTDTQYF.

V usage is TRBV6-1 and J usage is TRBJ1-3; D gene unclear. Germline V gene data show CDR1 as MNHNS and CDR2 as SASEGT. V lost 4 bases to trimming and J lost 8 bases, with 9 bases between them. This CDR3 is built from 12 residues. The CDR3 coding sequence is TGTGCCAGCAGTGGGACGGCGGACACCATATATTTT. Amino acids: CASSGTADTIYF.

The chain joins TRBV7-2 to TRBJ2-2, with D hard to call. The CDR3 covers 15 residues. V lost 2 bases and J 2 bases, leaving 9 bases between the germline ends. Germline V gene data show CDR1 as SGHTA and CDR2 as FQGNSA. In DNA, the CDR3 is TGTGCCAGCAGCTTATGGCAAACTAACACCGGGGAGCTGTTTTTT. Its translation: CASSLWQTNTGELFF.

Only a few counts were recorded for this clone. The rearrangement uses TRBV2 and TRBJ1-1, with unresolved D. Trimming took off 11 bases at V and 1 base at J, with 14 bases between the two ends. The CDR3 runs to 13 residues. The germline V gene has CDR1 SNHLY and CDR2 FYNNEI. Here the CDR3 reads CAGSEGANTEAFF. Here the CDR3 DNA reads TGTGCCGGATCTGAGGGAGCGAACACTGAAGCTTTCTTT.

This sequence joins TRBV28 and TRBJ2-7; 8 bases map to TRBD1. The CDR3 loop spans 12 amino acids. The germline V gene has CDR1 MDHEN and CDR2 SYDVKM. The V gene end was trimmed by 8 bases and the J gene end by 5 bases; junction bases not matched to a gene: 5. CDR3 sequence: CASGQGGHEQYF. Written as DNA, the CDR3 is TGTGCCAGCGGACAGGGAGGCCACGAGCAGTACTTC.

A few counts support this clone. The gene calls are TRBV5-1 and TRBJ1-1; D gene ambiguous. Germline V gene sequence: CDR1 SGHRS, CDR2 YFSETQ. The germline V and J ends were trimmed by 0 bases and 1 base, with 10 bases remaining between them. The CDR3 runs 15 residues. CDR3 protein: CASSLEGNRNTEAFF. The CDR3 nucleotides read TGCGCCAGCAGCTTGGAAGGGAACAGGAACACTGAAGCTTTCTTT.

As to this clone: A much larger clone sits a single nucleotide away, making a read error possible. V usage is TRBV9 and J usage is TRBJ1-2; possible D gene TRBD1, 6 bases. CDR3 length equals 13 residues. Trimming stripped 0 bases from V and 4 bases from J, with 7 bases between. The germline V gene encodes CDR1 SGDLS and CDR2 YYNGEE. The CDR3 bases are TGTGCCAGCAGCGTAGAGACAGGCTATGGCTACACCTTC. Translating gives CASSVETGYGYTF.

This chain links TRBV6-5 with TRBJ2-7; no clear D. CDR1 MNHEY and CDR2 SVGAGI come from the germline V gene. The CDR3 spans 15 residues. Between the trimmed V and J ends, which lost 6 bases and 3 bases, there was a span of 18 bases. As DNA, the CDR3 is TGTGCCAGCAGGGGCTCTGACACTCTTCGCTACGAGCAGTACTTC. This translates into CASRGSDTLRYEQYF.

The chain couples TRBV6-6 to TRBJ1-5; D is unresolved. Germline V gene data show CDR1 as MNHNY and CDR2 as SVGAGI (reference sequence). The V end lost 4 bases, the J end lost 5 bases, and 6 bases lay between the germline ends. The CDR3 consists of 12 residues. CDR3 loop: CASSSPYQPQHF. In DNA form, the CDR3 reads TGTGCCAGCAGTTCTCCTTATCAGCCCCAGCATTTT.